Each of the 16 T cell receptor beta chains below was sequenced from the same sample in a study of naive and memory T cell subsets. Amplification of ligated cDNA took four PCR rounds with SP2 and nested alpha and beta constant primers. In TCRdb, the UMI-ligation and nested PCR reads were re-called with MiXCR into one record per CDR3 protein. The data contain some 25,000 distinct CDR3 sequences, 5% to 5.5% of them singletons. The library had UMIs added by 3' ligation of an oligonucleotide to TCR cDNA. Material for sequencing was blood. Receptors were obtained from an adult in good health.

Comments on this clonotype: This could be a read error, since a much larger clone is one nucleotide away. Given the absence of the conserved phenylalanine or tryptophan at the CDR3 end, a read error is likely. The chain is built from TRBV28 and TRBJ2-5; no clear D gene. V lost 5 bases to trimming and J lost 7 bases, with 14 bases between them. Germline values: CDR1 MDHEN, CDR2 SYDVKM. The CDR3 length is 13 residues. In nucleotides, the CDR3 is TGTGCCAGCAGTCCCTCCTATATAGCGACCCAGTACTCC. It specifies CASSPSYIATQYS.

This clonotype was counted many times. The chain links TRBV29-1 to TRBJ2-4; D is ambiguous. V was clipped by 3 bases and J by 0 bases, with 12 bases between them. Germline V gene sequence: CDR1 SQVTM, CDR2 ANQGSEA. The CDR3 has 15 residues. The CDR3: CSVESGIAAKNIQYF. In DNA, the CDR3 is TGCAGCGTTGAGAGTGGAATAGCAGCCAAAAACATTCAGTACTTC.

This clonotype was seen repeatedly, ten times or more. The V gene is TRBV4-3, the J gene TRBJ2-3; 9 positions agree with TRBD2. V gave up 1 base and J gave up 4 bases; unmatched junction bases: 9. The CDR3 extends over 17 amino acids. Germline CDR1 is LGHNA and CDR2 is YSLEER. CDR3 amino acids: CASSQGRAAGGADTQYF. CDR3 bases: TGCGCCAGCAGCCAAGGGCGGGCAGCGGGAGGAGCAGATACGCAGTATTTT.

Only a few counts were recorded for this clonotype. This sequence joins TRBV29-1 and TRBJ2-7; TRBD1 agrees at 8 bases. This CDR3 has 12 residues. V shed 6 bases and J 4 bases; nucleotides not matched to a gene: 5. Germline V lookup: CDR1 SQVTM, CDR2 ANQGSEA. The CDR3, as DNA: TGCAGCGTCGGACAGGGATTTTACGAGCAGTACTTC. Its protein is CSVGQGFYEQYF.

This clonotype was seen repeatedly, ten times or more. This chain joins TRBV20-1 and TRBJ2-1; perhaps TRBD2 as D (6 bases). The CDR3 length is 16 residues. CDR1 and CDR2 (germline): DFQATT, SNEGSKA (reference sequence). Trimming shortened V by 4 bases and J by 1 base, and 17 bases separated the two germline ends. CDR3 nucleotides: TGCAGTGCTATAGGGGTAAGGAGGGCGTCCTACAATGAGCAGTTCTTC. Translation gives CSAIGVRRASYNEQFF.

This clonotype has only a few counts. The rearrangement uses TRBV9 and TRBJ2-5, with 8 nucleotides matching TRBD1. After removal of 0 bases from V and 5 bases from J, the junction contained 6 bases not matched to a gene. Looked up from germline, CDR1 is SGDLS and CDR2 is YYNGEE. This CDR3 spans 15 amino acids. CDR3 coding DNA: TGTGCCAGCAGCGTAGATGGACAGGGAAGGGAGACCCAGTACTTC. It codes for CASSVDGQGRETQYF.

This clonotype occurred many times. V and J are TRBV29-1 and TRBJ2-5; 7 positions match TRBD2. CDR3 length: 12 residues. The ends lost 3 bases at V and 3 bases at J; junction bases unmatched: 1. Germline CDR1 is SQVTM and CDR2 is ANQGSEA. The CDR3 DNA reads TGCAGCGTTGAGGGACTAAAAGAGACCCAGTACTTC. Translating gives CSVEGLKETQYF.

This clonotype was found many times. V gene TRBV7-2 combines with J gene TRBJ2-5; TRBD1 matches 8 bases. CDR3 length: 15 amino acids. The V gene end was trimmed by 5 bases and the J gene end by 5 bases; junction bases not matched to a gene: 10. The germline gives CDR1 SGHTA, CDR2 FQGNSA. CDR3 bases: TGTGCCAGCAGCCCACGGGACAGGTCGGAGGAGACCCAGTACTTC. Its translation is CASSPRDRSEETQYF.

This clonotype was seen ten or more times. The chain uses TRBV28 and TRBJ2-1; TRBD1 agrees at 9 bases. This CDR3 region has 16 residues. V shed 4 bases and J 6 bases; nucleotides not matched to a gene: 10. The germline V gene has CDR1 MDHEN and CDR2 SYDVKM. CDR3 amino acids: CASSSNRGPYGNEQFF. For the CDR3, the DNA is TGTGCCAGCAGTTCAAACAGGGGGCCGTACGGCAATGAGCAGTTCTTC.

As regards this clonotype: A much larger clone sits a single nucleotide away, making a read error possible. This chain joins TRBV6-2 or TRBV6-3 and TRBJ1-1; 8 nucleotides line up with TRBD1. Germline V gives CDR1 MNHEY, CDR2 SVGEGT. The CDR3 spans 14 residues. V shed 8 bases and J 1 base; nucleotides not matched to a gene: 6. CDR3 region: CASAHRGRNTEAFF. CDR3 nucleotide sequence: TGTGCCAGCGCTCACAGGGGGAGGAACACTGAAGCTTTCTTT.

This clonotype showed up many times. The chain uses TRBV4-3 and TRBJ2-7; possibly TRBD1 for D (6 bases). The CDR3 totals 15 residues. Germline-derived CDR1 and CDR2 are LGHNA and YSLEER. V lost 4 bases and J 3 bases, leaving 16 bases between the germline ends. CDR3 amino acids: CASSLLDDRRYEQYF. The CDR3 DNA is TGCGCCAGCAGCCTCCTAGATGACAGGCGCTACGAGCAGTACTTC.

This clonotype was counted many times. CDR3 nucleotide sequence: TGTGCCAGCAGTTTAGACGGCCAAGAGACCCAGTACTTC. Its protein is CASSLDGQETQYF. The rearrangement uses TRBV12-3 or TRBV12-4 and TRBJ2-5, with unresolved D. The V gene lost 1 base and the J gene lost 1 base, with 4 bases spanning the gap. CDR3 length: 13 residues.

In this sample, this clonotype turned up many times. V is TRBV6-6 and J is TRBJ2-3; D is uncertain. The CDR3 consists of 15 residues. Deletions cut 7 bases from V and 0 bases from J, with 14 bases between. The germline V gene has CDR1 MNHNY and CDR2 SVGAGI (reference sequence). CDR3 sequence: CASTSDLRSTDTQYF. Written as DNA, the CDR3 is TGTGCCAGCACCTCAGACTTACGTAGCACAGATACGCAGTATTTT.

This clonotype was picked up many times. This chain connects TRBV2 to TRBJ2-1; D unresolved. Germline V gene lookup returns CDR1 SNHLY and CDR2 FYNNEI. Trimming took 2 bases from V and 4 from J, leaving 12 bases between them. The CDR3 sequence is 15 residues long. CDR3 loop: CASSEYRVRYNEQFF. In DNA, the CDR3 is TGTGCCAGCAGTGAATATCGAGTTAGGTACAATGAGCAGTTCTTC.

This clonotype was found many times. Here the CDR3 reads CASSYSSGRHETQYF. CDR3 nucleotide sequence: TGTGCCAGCAGTTACTCGAGCGGGCGGCATGAGACCCAGTACTTC. The chain couples TRBV6-6 to TRBJ2-5; perhaps TRBD2 as D (6 bases). This CDR3 is 15 amino acids long. V lost 0 bases and J 5 bases, leaving 13 bases between the germline ends. CDR1 is MNHNY and CDR2 is SVGAGI in the germline V gene (reference sequence).

This clonotype has a count of ten or more. J is TRBJ2-2 and V is TRBV7-9; D possibly corresponds to TRBD1 (5 bases). Between the trimmed V and J ends, which lost 7 bases and 4 bases, there was a span of 10 bases. This CDR3 spans 13 amino acids. Germline V CDR1 and CDR2: SEHNR, FQNEAQ (reference sequence). The CDR3 reads CASTAGSTGELFF. The CDR3, as DNA: TGTGCCAGCACAGCAGGGTCCACCGGGGAGCTGTTTTTT.